This T cell receptor (beta chain) was profiled in a study of shared clonotypes between healthy human individuals. Those who donated, Caucasian adults without exception, all lived in Nashville, Tennessee. TCRdb's copy holds only in-frame clones and misses some; the assay was immunoSEQ multiplex PCR. The profile shows approximately 2.4 million clones, approximately 94% of them singletons. The germline V and J ends were trimmed by 7 bases and 2 bases, with 14 bases remaining between them. From germline, CDR1 is SGHRS and CDR2 YFSETQ. The CDR3 covers 14 residues. Sequences were obtained from naive CD4+ T cells sorted from blood. The subset is: CD45RA+ positively selected. The V and J genes are TRBV5-1 and TRBJ2-3; the D gene could be TRBD1 or TRBD2 (5 bases each). The TCR comes from a man younger than 35 in good health. The chain's CDR3 is CASGNGASTDTQYF. In nucleotides, the CDR3 is TGCGCCAGCGGGAACGGGGCTTCCACAGATACGCAGTATTTT.